Listed below are T cell receptor beta chains from one sample, sequenced in a study of blood T cell repertoires in COVID-19. TCRdb's table, derived via immunoSEQ multiplex PCR, lists solely in-frame clones and lacks some. The sample consists of under 450,000 clones, more than 75% of them appearing once. What was sequenced was PBMCs or T cells enriched from blood (not recorded which). The receptor source for this set is a man aged 30-40 years who had recovered from COVID-19. CDR3s include the opening cysteine and the closing phenylalanine or tryptophan. D genes are given only for firm matches. Part of the rows lack a size; the others show once, few, many or a class for expanded clones.

CDR3	DNA	D	V	J	size
CSVVGPEGQAQYF	TGCAGCGTTGTGGGGCCAGAAGGGCAGGCGCAGTATTTT	.	TRBV29-1	TRBJ2-3	.
CASSELSSLGEAFF	TGTGCCAGCAGTGAATTAAGTTCTCTCGGTGAAGCTTTCTTT	.	TRBV2	TRBJ1-1	.
CASSLGSLASGGDTQYF	TGTGCCAGCAGCTTAGGTTCCCTGGCTAGCGGGGGCGATACGCAGTATTTT	TRBD2	TRBV7-7	TRBJ2-3	.
CASSLQPLGNSPLHF	TGTGCCAGCAGCCTCCAGCCCCTCGGGAATTCACCCCTCCACTTT	.	TRBV14	TRBJ1-6	.
CASQWSSYEQYF	TGTGCCAGCCAGTGGAGCTCCTACGAGCAGTACTTC	.	TRBV2	TRBJ2-7	.
CASSPARQGERLRPQPQHF	TGTGCCAGCAGCCCTGCACGGCAGGGGGAGCGGTTGAGACCTCAGCCCCAGCATTTT	TRBD1	TRBV6-2/TRBV6-3	TRBJ1-5	.
CASSTTGGKSPLHF	TGTGCCAGTAGTACGACAGGGGGGAAATCACCCCTCCACTTT	TRBD1	TRBV19	TRBJ1-6	.
CASSPREQGQSSYNSPLHF	TGCGCCAGCAGCCCCAGAGAGCAGGGACAGAGCTCCTATAATTCACCCCTCCACTTT	TRBD1	TRBV4-1	TRBJ1-6	.
CASSLVAGEETQYF	TGTGCCAGCAGCTTAGTTGCAGGGGAAGAGACCCAGTACTTC	.	TRBV7-2	TRBJ2-5	once
CASRDRANYGYTF	TGTGCCAGCAGGGACAGGGCGAATTATGGCTACACCTTC	TRBD1	TRBV28	TRBJ1-2	.
CASSLVLAGGPGANVLTF	TGCGCCAGCAGCTTGGTGCTAGCGGGGGGGCCTGGGGCCAACGTCCTGACTTTC	TRBD2	TRBV5-1	TRBJ2-6	.
CASTPIWTDHYEQYF	TGTGCCAGCACCCCCATCTGGACAGACCACTACGAGCAGTACTTC	.	TRBV7-9	TRBJ2-7	.
CASSDRPGPNNEQFF	TGTGCCAGCAGTGACCGGCCAGGGCCCAACAATGAGCAGTTCTTC	.	TRBV6-4	TRBJ2-1	.
CAWSTGTSGFPDTQYF	TGTGCCTGGAGTACCGGGACTAGCGGGTTTCCAGATACGCAGTATTTT	TRBD2	TRBV30	TRBJ2-3	.
CASSGSPNTGELFF	TGCGCCTCCTCGGGTAGCCCGAACACCGGGGAGCTGTTTTTT	.	TRBV5-1	TRBJ2-2	.
CASSYRGPDYGYTF	TGTGCCAGCAGTTACAGGGGGCCAGACTATGGCTACACCTTC	TRBD1	TRBV6-5	TRBJ1-2	.
CASSLDTGGNTGELFF	TGTGCCAGCAGCTTGGATACGGGGGGGAACACCGGGGAGCTGTTTTTT	TRBD2	TRBV5-4	TRBJ2-2	.
CASSPWEGSTDTQYF	TGTGCCAGCAGCCCCTGGGAGGGGAGCACAGATACGCAGTATTTT	TRBD2	TRBV13	TRBJ2-3	.
CASSEAWTVWGPQHF	TGTGCCAGCAGTGAAGCGTGGACAGTTTGGGGGCCCCAGCATTTT	.	TRBV6-1	TRBJ1-5	.
CASQKGDGVYYGYTF	TGTGCCAGTCAGAAGGGCGACGGGGTTTACTATGGCTACACCTTC	.	TRBV19	TRBJ1-2	.
CASSSQGQGYGYTF	TGTGCCAGCAGCTCACAGGGCCAGGGCTATGGCTACACCTTC	.	TRBV7-8	TRBJ1-2	.
CASSPNSPGQPQHF	TGTGCCAGCTCACCGAACTCACCAGGGCAGCCCCAGCATTTT	.	TRBV18	TRBJ1-5	.
CASSLGRGGSYNEQFF	TGTGCCAGCAGCTTGGGGAGGGGGGGCTCCTACAATGAGCAGTTCTTC	.	TRBV5-4	TRBJ2-1	.
CASSQANNYEQYF	TGTGCCAGCAGCCAAGCAAACAACTACGAGCAGTACTTC	.	TRBV4-2	TRBJ2-7	.
CASSDVLVDEQFF	TGTGCCAGCAGCGATGTGCTAGTGGATGAGCAGTTCTTC	.	TRBV21-1	TRBJ2-1	.
CASSEATGIYGYTF	TGTGCCAGCAGTGAAGCGACAGGGATCTATGGCTACACCTTC	TRBD1	TRBV2	TRBJ1-2	.
CASSTHRTGWEGEKLFF	TGTGCCAGCAGCACTCACAGGACAGGTTGGGAAGGTGAAAAACTGTTTTTT	TRBD1	TRBV7-9	TRBJ1-4	.
CASSPLTGTYNEQFF	TGTGCCAGCAGCCCCTTGACAGGAACATACAATGAGCAGTTCTTC	.	TRBV11-2	TRBJ2-1	.
CASSPGTGGEKLFF	TGCGCCAGCAGCCCCGGGACAGGCGGCGAAAAACTGTTTTTT	TRBD1	TRBV10-1	TRBJ1-4	.
CASRQASGGFYEQFF	TGTGCCAGCAGGCAAGCTAGCGGGGGATTCTATGAGCAGTTCTTC	TRBD2	TRBV7-9	TRBJ2-1	.
CASSQDGARGGNTIYF	TGCGCCAGCAGCCAGGATGGGGCCCGCGGAGGAAACACCATATATTTT	.	TRBV4-3	TRBJ1-3	.
CASSLERGGQPQHF	TGCGCCAGCAGCTTGGAAAGGGGAGGTCAGCCCCAGCATTTT	.	TRBV5-1	TRBJ1-5	.
CASTPSTSDGYTQYF	TGTGCCAGCACCCCGAGCACTAGCGATGGATATACGCAGTATTTT	TRBD2	TRBV7-2	TRBJ2-3	few
CASSDHRGTDTGELFF	TGTGCCAGCAGTGACCACAGGGGTACAGACACCGGGGAGCTGTTTTTT	TRBD1	TRBV25-1	TRBJ2-2	.
CASSAPTSGSDEQYF	TGTGCCAGCAGCGCCCCTACTAGCGGGAGCGACGAGCAGTACTTC	TRBD2	TRBV9	TRBJ2-7	.
CASSVGDTQYF	TGTGCCAGCAGCGTCGGAGATACGCAGTATTTT	.	TRBV9	TRBJ2-3	once
CASSFGIVRGGYTF	TGTGCCAGCAGTTTTGGGATTGTCCGGGGTGGCTACACCTTC	.	TRBV28	TRBJ1-2	few
CASSLGQNTEAFF	TGTGCCAGCAGTTTGGGACAGAACACTGAAGCTTTCTTT	.	TRBV12-3/TRBV12-4	TRBJ1-1	once
CAWDPGQGNTEAFF	TGTGCCTGGGACCCGGGACAGGGGAACACTGAAGCTTTCTTT	TRBD1	TRBV30	TRBJ1-1	.
CASSPDTYGYTF	TGTGCCAGCAGTCCTGACACCTATGGCTACACCTTC	.	TRBV7-9	TRBJ1-2	.
CASSVPGQANTGELFF	TGTGCCAGCAGCGTACCGGGACAGGCGAACACCGGGGAGCTGTTTTTT	TRBD1	TRBV9	TRBJ2-2	.
CASSLDQVLETQYF	TGTGCCAGCAGCTTAGATCAGGTACTAGAGACCCAGTACTTC	.	TRBV11-2	TRBJ2-5	once
CASARAHSNQPQHF	TGCGCCTCCGCCCGTGCGCACAGCAATCAGCCCCAGCATTTT	.	TRBV4-1	TRBJ1-5	once
CATSSLLDMNTEAFF	TGTGCCACCAGCAGCCTCTTAGACATGAACACTGAAGCTTTCTTT	.	TRBV15	TRBJ1-1	.
CASSPTGGGGYTF	TGTGCCAGTAGTCCTACAGGGGGTGGTGGCTACACCTTC	TRBD1	TRBV19	TRBJ1-2	.
CASSLGQGSGNTIYF	TGTGCCAGCAGCCTGGGACAGGGCTCTGGAAACACCATATATTTT	TRBD1	TRBV3-1/TRBV3-2	TRBJ1-3	.
CASSPPGTGLAEAFF	TGTGCCAGCAGCCCCCCCGGGACAGGGCTCGCTGAAGCTTTCTTT	TRBD1	TRBV9	TRBJ1-1	.
CASRPDRGQGEQFF	TGCGCCAGCAGGCCGGACAGGGGACAAGGTGAGCAGTTCTTC	TRBD1	TRBV5-1	TRBJ2-1	.
CASSQTLGPTDTQYF	TGTGCCAGCAGCCAGACCCTAGGCCCCACAGATACGCAGTATTTT	.	TRBV3-1/TRBV3-2	TRBJ2-3	.
CASRLLSTDTQYF	TGTGCCAGCAGATTACTAAGCACAGATACGCAGTATTTT	.	TRBV12-3/TRBV12-4	TRBJ2-3	.
CASSSTGISFSPLHF	TGTGCCAGCAGCTCCACAGGGATCTCCTTTTCACCCCTCCACTTT	.	TRBV7-9	TRBJ1-6	.
CASGATGNTEAFF	TGCGCCAGCGGCGCGACAGGGAACACTGAAGCTTTCTTT	.	TRBV5-1	TRBJ1-1	.
CASSPRGPKNIQYF	TGTGCCAGCTCACCGAGGGGGCCCAAAAACATTCAGTACTTC	TRBD1	TRBV18	TRBJ2-4	.
CAISEYGGVYGYTF	TGTGCCATCAGTGAGTACGGAGGGGTCTATGGCTACACCTTC	.	TRBV10-3	TRBJ1-2	few
CASSQRSLAGPSEQFF	TGTGCCAGCAGCCAAAGGAGCCTAGCGGGGCCCAGTGAGCAGTTCTTC	TRBD2	TRBV4-2	TRBJ2-1	.
CASSPTGTSSYEQYF	TGTGCCAGCAGCCCAACAGGGACATCCTCCTACGAGCAGTACTTC	.	TRBV3-1/TRBV3-2	TRBJ2-7	.